Included here is one T cell receptor (beta chain) sequence, with context. Its specificity is unknown. The sample belongs to a study of cytomegalovirus exposure and HLA in healthy donors. Amplification used 60 Vbeta primers and 13 Jbeta primers. TCRdb's copy holds only in-frame clones and misses some; the assay was immunoSEQ multiplex PCR. Altogether approximately 140,000 clones are present, about 78% being singletons, with the ten largest covering over 2.5%. Whole-study findings and limits: A missense variant in DCLRE1C was later tied to TCR beta V- and J-gene trimming. The study put 150 to 200 TCR beta chains on its list as cytomegalovirus-associated. CMV antigen specificity was confirmed in vitro for a few CMV-associated chains.

The germline V gene encodes CDR1 LNHDA and CDR2 SQIVND (reference sequence). Trimming pared 8 bases from V and 7 bases from J, leaving 18 bases between. CDR3 length equals 15 residues. Every donor was a healthy person donating bone marrow. This sequence originates from a male donor in good health and CMV-seronegative. The chain is built from TRBV19 and TRBJ1-6; D is perhaps TRBD1 (6 bases). Sequenced input: PBMCs. CDR3 nucleotide sequence: TGTGCCAGTCAGACATACAGGGCCGAAAATTCACCCCTCCACTTT. It yields the protein CASQTYRAENSPLHF.